This T cell receptor beta chain was recovered during a study of T cells expressing NK-cell markers. Study-level information: Sorted CD3+CD56-NKG2C+, CD3+CD56+NKG2C+ and CD3+CD56+NKG2C- T cells supplied the TCR beta repertoires. Sequencing covered eight donors, seven HCMV-seropositive and one seronegative. Study-wide findings and caveats: Several of the donors also had these clonotypes leading their CD3+CD56-NKG2C+ fraction. In 5 to 7 donors, dominant CD3+CD56+NKG2C+ clones formed about 1.0-7.0% of CD8+ cells.

CDR1 is SNHLY, CDR2 FYNNEI, per germline. The CDR3 has 16 residues. Reanalyzing the 5' RACE reads, TCRdb keeps one entry per CDR3 protein, without DNA. Here the sample table reports some 280,000 distinct CDR3 sequences. About this clonotype itself: What it binds is not known.

The source of this sequence is a man in his late teens or twenties in good health. The specimen sequenced was blood T cells: a sorted CD56 or NKG2C T cell subset, CD4+ or CD8+ T cells, or bulk PBMC T cells (not recorded which). J is TRBJ2-5 and V is TRBV2; the TCRdb call, TRBD1, lacks DNA for checking. This CDR3 reads CASSEALRGAGETQYF.